This TCR beta chain was documented in a study of blood T cells in healthy people across ages. As concerns this clonotype: Its antigen is still unknown.

The authors ran a second PCR of roughly 6 to 12 cycles using a sample-barcoded 5' primer and a J-beta primer mix. In TCRdb, the 5' RACE reads were re-called with MiXCR into one record per CDR3 protein. This sample has roughly 1,500,000 distinct CDR3 sequences, with roughly a third found just once. Points from the study as a whole: Not knowing donor CMV status may have confounded expanded clonotype changes.

Germline V gives CDR1 DFQATT, CDR2 SNEGSKA (reference sequence). The CDR3 loop spans 13 amino acids. The sequence was obtained from a woman in her twenties or thirties in good health. The sample comprised blood. The V and J genes are TRBV20-1 and TRBJ2-3, with D unresolved. The CDR3: CRAVRAGTDTQYF. In DNA form, the CDR3 reads TGCAGAGCAGTGCGAGCTGGCACAGATACGCAGTATTTT.